Listed below are T cell receptor beta chains from one sample, sequenced in a study of blood T cell repertoires in COVID-19. Data came from immunoSEQ multiplex PCR; TCRdb stores just in-frame clones and leaves some out. The sample includes about 210,000 clones, about nine tenths of them seen just once. The sequencing input was PBMCs or T cells enriched from blood (not recorded which). The receptor source for this set is a man between 18 and 29 years old with acute COVID-19. CDR3s leave out the opening cysteine and the closing phenylalanine or tryptophan.

J gene | V gene | CDR3 protein
TRBJ2-5 | TRBV7-9 | ASGQLQETQY
TRBJ2-7 | TRBV12-3/TRBV12-4 | ASSGPGSYEQY
TRBJ2-1 | TRBV3-1/TRBV3-2 | ASSRGLAGVGVEQF
TRBJ1-1 | TRBV3-1/TRBV3-2 | ASSPRDLGNTEAF
TRBJ2-6 | TRBV27 | ASSPGAGANVLT
TRBJ2-7 | TRBV19 | ASSPPGTSYEQY
TRBJ2-3 | TRBV5-6 | ASRKGVIGTDTQY
TRBJ1-1 | TRBV2 | ASKYGVVSAGYTEAF
TRBJ2-2 | TRBV11-1 | ASSLPGNTGELF
TRBJ1-1 | TRBV2 | ASRPGQQRAF
TRBJ1-4 | TRBV21-1 | ASSSTGMGEKLF
TRBJ2-7 | TRBV27 | ASSLGTASYEQY
TRBJ1-1 | TRBV28 | ASSPNSGRTEAF
TRBJ1-1 | TRBV29-1 | SVEGESPEAF
TRBJ1-2 | TRBV6-4 | ASISERDRANYGYT
TRBJ2-1 | TRBV11-3 | ASSPYLAGADNEQF
TRBJ1-2 | TRBV19 | ASSEPRDRFYGYT
TRBJ1-1 | TRBV12-3/TRBV12-4 | ASSRSRGTEAF
TRBJ2-7 | TRBV6-5 | ASSYTGQLSYEQY
TRBJ2-3 | TRBV19 | ASSMRTGRTDTQY
TRBJ2-1 | TRBV28 | ASSPPGREQINEQF
TRBJ1-1 | TRBV19 | ASSDQGSNTEAF
TRBJ1-2 | TRBV30 | AWSTGGLEGYT
TRBJ2-1 | TRBV18 | ASSPKKYNEQF
TRBJ2-2 | TRBV28 | ASSLGAEGPRELF
TRBJ2-7 | TRBV6-5 | ASSYSGGVSYEQY
TRBJ1-2 | TRBV28 | ASETGGPYGYT
TRBJ2-2 | TRBV7-9 | ASSRGNANTGELF
TRBJ2-1 | TRBV4-3 | ASSQGLAGVPHSYNEQF
TRBJ1-5 | TRBV19 | ASSMEAFNQPQH
TRBJ1-1 | TRBV6-5 | ASRDRDVSTEAF
TRBJ2-7 | TRBV18 | ASSRSHPDCEQY
TRBJ2-1 | TRBV28 | ASSSYRGRRHNEQF